Listed here are 28 T cell receptor beta chains from one sample, sequenced in a study of blood T cell repertoires in COVID-19. The protocol was immunoSEQ multiplex PCR, while the TCRdb copy is restricted to in-frame clones and leaves out a portion. This sample has just under 65,000 clones, with 86% found just once. Source material: peripheral blood. These receptors all stem from a man aged 35 to 55 with acute or convalescent COVID-19.

The V call is TRBV11-3, the J call TRBJ2-3; 11 nucleotides match TRBD2. In germline, CDR1 is SGHNT, CDR2 YENEEA. J lost 2 bases, V lost 5 bases, and 9 bases had no gene match. CDR3 length: 17 amino acids. The DNA for the CDR3 is TGTGCCAGCAGCAGAATCCTACTAGCGGGGGCCACAGATACGCAGTATTTT. This encodes CASSRILLAGATDTQYF.

This rearrangement joins TRBV12-5 to TRBJ2-5, with 9 nucleotides matching TRBD2. Germline-derived CDR1 and CDR2 are LGHNT and FRNRAP. J was trimmed by 4 bases and V by 3 bases; bases with no gene match: 12. The length of the CDR3 is 17 residues. The CDR3 sequence: CASGLGGGAGGGETQYF. In nucleotides, the CDR3 is TGTGCTAGTGGTTTAGGAGGGGGAGCGGGGGGTGGAGAGACCCAGTACTTC.

V and J are TRBV5-4 and TRBJ2-7; D not certain. The CDR3 is 13 amino acids. V was pared by 3 bases and J by 6 bases, with 13 bases between. The V gene's germline CDR1 is SGHNT and CDR2 YYREEE (reference sequence). This chain's CDR3 is CASSSDYSGEQYF. The DNA for the CDR3 is TGTGCCAGCAGCTCCGATTACAGTGGCGAGCAGTACTTC.

The gene calls are TRBV5-4 and TRBJ2-7; 10 nucleotides line up with TRBD1. J was trimmed by 4 bases and V by 7 bases; bases with no gene match: 8. This CDR3 is built from 14 residues. CDR1 SGHNT and CDR2 YYREEE come from the germline V gene (reference sequence). The CDR3 loop is CASGSGGQGYEQYF. The CDR3 DNA reads TGTGCCAGCGGCTCGGGGGGACAGGGGTACGAGCAGTACTTC.

The chain has TRBV19 and TRBJ1-1; TRBD1 matches 7 bases. CDR3 size: 14 residues. Germline V gene sequence: CDR1 LNHDA, CDR2 SQIVND (reference sequence). The V and J ends lost 5 bases and 5 bases, in that order; junction bases with no gene match: 8. CDR3 region: CASSPQGRRTEAFF. The CDR3 DNA follows: TGTGCCAGTAGTCCACAGGGGCGGCGGACTGAAGCTTTCTTT.

The CDR3 coding sequence is TGCGCCAGCAGCTTGGGACAGGATGGCTCGCCCCAGCATTTT. Translating gives CASSLGQDGSPQHF. The chain employs TRBV5-1 and TRBJ1-5; the D gene is possibly TRBD1 (6 bases). The CDR3 length is 14 residues. From germline, CDR1 is SGHRS and CDR2 YFSETQ. V gave up 0 bases and J gave up 9 bases, with 13 bases separating them.

J is TRBJ2-7 and V is TRBV21-1; the D call in the table, TRBD1, was not verified against the DNA. TRBV21-1 is described as a pseudogene. This CDR3 has 18 residues. CDR3 loop: CASSKVRTGGRSSYEQYF. CDR3 sequence (DNA): TGTGCCAGCAGCAAAGTTCGGACAGGGGGCCGAAGCTCCTACGAGCAGTACTTC.

The V gene is TRBV5-1, the J gene TRBJ2-3, with 9 bases identical to TRBD2. The V gene's germline CDR1 is SGHRS and CDR2 YFSETQ. The CDR3 extends over 15 amino acids. The V gene end was trimmed by 2 bases and the J gene end by 5 bases; junction bases not matched to a gene: 6. The DNA for the CDR3 is TGCGCCAGCAGCTTAGGCGGGGGGGCCATAGATACGCAGTATTTT. It is translated as CASSLGGGAIDTQYF. Drawing the rest from reference TRBV5-1 and TRBJ2-3, the complete variable domain is KAGVTQTPRYLIKTRGQQVTLSCSPISGHRSVSWYQQTPGQGLQFLFEYFSETQRNKGNFPGRFSGRQFSNSRSEMNVSTLELGDSALYLCASSLGGGAIDTQYFGPGTRLTVL.

The chain employs TRBV6-6 and TRBJ2-7; D might be TRBD1 (6 bases). The CDR3 spans 13 residues. The germline CDR1 and CDR2 sequences are MNHNY and SVGAGI (reference sequence). Trimming stripped 4 bases from V and 5 bases from J, with 12 bases between. CDR3 nucleotides: TGTGCCAGCAGTTTAACAGGGAAGGACGAGCAGTACTTC. Its translation: CASSLTGKDEQYF.

The V and J genes are TRBV6-5 and TRBJ2-2, with TRBD1 matching 7 bases. The J segment lost 1 base and the V segment lost 7 bases, leaving 3 bases of the junction unmatched. CDR3 length: 14 residues. CDR1 is MNHEY, CDR2 SVGAGI, per germline. The CDR3 spells CASKTGMNTGELFF. The CDR3 DNA follows: TGTGCCAGCAAGACAGGGATGAACACCGGGGAGCTGTTTTTT.

V usage is TRBV2 and J usage is TRBJ1-2; no reliable D call. The germline CDR1 and CDR2 sequences are SNHLY and FYNNEI. CDR3 length: 14 amino acids. V was cut by 6 bases and J by 4 bases, with 15 bases left in between. The CDR3 nucleotides read TGTGCCAGCAGCGTACTCGAGGCGGGCTATGGCTACACCTTC. It codes for CASSVLEAGYGYTF.

The gene calls are TRBV5-4 and TRBJ2-5; 9 bases match TRBD2. Germline values: CDR1 SGHNT, CDR2 YYREEE (reference sequence). The V segment lost 0 bases and the J segment 4 bases; nucleotides outside the gene matches: 7. This CDR3 is 16 amino acids long. Written as DNA, the CDR3 is TGTGCCAGCAGCTTGGGGCGGGGGGGCTCCCGAGAGACCCAGTACTTC. Protein: CASSLGRGGSRETQYF.

A single count supports this clone. The rearrangement joins TRBV6-6 to TRBJ1-5; 8 bases line up with TRBD1. Trimming removed 5 bases from V and 0 bases from J; junction bases left unmatched: 9. The germline gives CDR1 MNHNY, CDR2 SVGAGI (reference sequence). The CDR3 spans 17 residues. The CDR3 sequence: CASSPNRGAYSNQPQHF. CDR3 nucleotides: TGTGCCAGCAGTCCAAACAGGGGGGCTTATAGCAATCAGCCCCAGCATTTT.

In its sample, this clone was seen once. DNA for the CDR3: TGTGCCAGCAGCCCAGGGGTCATCGGCTACGAGCAGTACTTC. As protein: CASSPGVIGYEQYF. The chain has TRBV11-2 and TRBJ2-7, with D maybe TRBD1 (6 bases). This CDR3 has 14 amino acids. V was cut by 5 bases and J by 3 bases, with 14 bases left in between. The V gene's germline CDR1 is SGHAT and CDR2 FQNNGV.

The chain links TRBV4-1 to TRBJ1-6; 7 positions agree with TRBD1. The V gene's germline CDR1 is MGHRA and CDR2 YSYEKL. V shed 4 bases and J 8 bases; nucleotides not matched to a gene: 8. The CDR3 consists of 15 residues. CDR3 in amino acids: CASSRPTGWDSPLHF. The CDR3 bases are TGCGCCAGCAGCCGCCCGACAGGGTGGGATTCACCCCTCCACTTT.

This chain joins TRBV2 and TRBJ1-1; tentatively, D is TRBD1 (5 bases). From germline, CDR1 is SNHLY and CDR2 FYNNEI. The CDR3 consists of 16 residues. V lost 6 bases to trimming and J lost 2 bases, with 19 bases between them. Here the CDR3 reads CASRASYARVNTEAFF. CDR3 bases: TGTGCCAGCAGGGCAAGTTATGCCAGGGTAAACACTGAAGCTTTCTTT.

The rearrangement uses TRBV7-9 and TRBJ1-1; D is ambiguous. V lost 1 base and J lost 11, with 8 bases in between. Germline assignment: CDR1 SEHNR and CDR2 FQNEAQ (reference sequence). This CDR3 contains 11 residues. The CDR3 reads CASSLVVPAFF. The CDR3 bases are TGTGCCAGCAGCTTAGTTGTTCCTGCTTTCTTT.

This chain uses TRBV27 with TRBJ1-2, with TRBD1 as a possible D gene (5 bases). Trimming pared 5 bases from V and 5 bases from J, leaving 12 bases between. The germline V gene has CDR1 MNHEY and CDR2 SMNVEV (reference sequence). CDR3 length: 13 residues. This CDR3 is CASSASGGYGYTF. CDR3 DNA: TGTGCCAGCAGTGCTTCGGGGGGGTATGGCTACACCTTC.

The rearrangement links TRBV30 to TRBJ1-5; 9 positions agree with TRBD1. V lost 1 base, J lost 5 bases, and 15 bases stayed unmatched. Germline assignment: CDR1 GTSNPN and CDR2 SVGIG (reference sequence). The CDR3 has 18 residues. The CDR3: CAWSGWPTGQGVDQPQHF. The CDR3 DNA reads TGTGCCTGGAGTGGATGGCCAACGGGACAGGGTGTGGATCAGCCCCAGCATTTT.

This chain joins TRBV11-3 and TRBJ1-5; D is uncertain. Germline V gene sequence: CDR1 SGHNT, CDR2 YENEEA. The CDR3 contains 13 residues. The V end lost 1 base, the J end lost 6 bases, and 7 bases lay between the germline ends. The CDR3 is CASSLGPGQPQHF. The CDR3 DNA reads TGTGCCAGCAGCTTAGGTCCGGGTCAGCCCCAGCATTTT.

The V gene is TRBV4-1, the J gene TRBJ1-1; TRBD1 matches at 8 bases. Looked up from germline, CDR1 is MGHRA and CDR2 is YSYEKL. This CDR3 is built from 15 residues. V shed 4 bases and J 1 base; nucleotides not matched to a gene: 5. CDR3 bases: TGCGCCAGCAGCCGGAAAGGACAGGGGAACACTGAAGCTTTCTTT. Amino acid sequence: CASSRKGQGNTEAFF.

V gene TRBV12-3 or TRBV12-4 combines with J gene TRBJ1-6, with no clear D. The CDR3 is 13 residues long. The germline V and J ends were trimmed by 2 bases and 8 bases, with 7 bases remaining between them. DNA of the CDR3: TGTGCCAGCAGTTTAAGGCAGGATTCACCCCTCCACTTT. Protein sequence: CASSLRQDSPLHF.

The rearrangement joins TRBV18 to TRBJ1-1; the D gene is possibly TRBD1 (6 bases). The CDR3 length is 18 residues. In germline, CDR1 is KGHSH, CDR2 LQKENI. Trimming left V 5 bases short and J 0 bases short, with 22 bases between. CDR3 region: CASSTTGIPDSMNTEAFF. The CDR3 DNA reads as TGTGCCAGCTCAACAACAGGGATCCCCGACTCAATGAACACTGAAGCTTTCTTT.

The chain links TRBV5-1 to TRBJ2-7; 7 bases map to TRBD1. Losses at the gene ends were 4 bases for V and 1 base for J; bases not matched to a gene: 11. Germline lookup yields CDR1 SGHRS and CDR2 YFSETQ. The CDR3 contains 16 residues. CDR3 sequence reads: CASSPMTGPSSYEQYF. In DNA, the CDR3 is TGCGCCAGCAGCCCCATGACAGGGCCAAGTTCCTACGAGCAGTACTTC.

The chain employs TRBV11-3 and TRBJ1-1; D ambiguous. The CDR3 extends over 14 amino acids. Germline CDR1 is SGHNT and CDR2 is YENEEA. The V and J ends lost 1 base and 7 bases respectively, with 13 bases between them. For the CDR3, the DNA is TGTGCCAGCAGCTTAGGACGCCTAGCGTTTGAAGCTTTCTTT. It is translated as CASSLGRLAFEAFF.

The gene calls are TRBV24-1 and TRBJ2-7, with TRBD2 matching 7 bases. V trimming: 5 bases; J trimming: 1 base; junction bases outside the gene matches: 10. This CDR3 spans 16 amino acids. Germline CDR1 and CDR2: KGHDR and SFDVKD. This CDR3 is CATSGPSRGGSYEQYF. The CDR3 DNA is TGTGCCACCAGTGGGCCCTCCCGGGGAGGGTCCTACGAGCAGTACTTC.

This clone was seen more than once but under ten times. Here the CDR3 DNA reads TGTGCCTGGAGCGGGACAGGGTTTGGAAACACCATATATTTT. Encoded protein: CAWSGTGFGNTIYF. The chain recombines TRBV30 with TRBJ1-3; 9 bases agree with TRBD1. Germline trimming cut 3 bases from V and 3 bases from J; bases unmatched to any gene: 3. There are 14 residues in the CDR3. Germline V gene sequence: CDR1 GTSNPN, CDR2 SVGIG (reference sequence).

V gene TRBV29-1 combines with J gene TRBJ2-7; 9 bases fit TRBD1. The CDR3 is 15 residues long. Germline CDR1 is SQVTM and CDR2 is ANQGSEA. The J segment lost 1 base and the V segment lost 4 bases, leaving 8 bases of the junction unmatched. Here the CDR3 reads CSVVWWGQGSYEQYF. CDR3 nucleotide sequence: TGCAGCGTTGTTTGGTGGGGACAGGGATCCTACGAGCAGTACTTC.